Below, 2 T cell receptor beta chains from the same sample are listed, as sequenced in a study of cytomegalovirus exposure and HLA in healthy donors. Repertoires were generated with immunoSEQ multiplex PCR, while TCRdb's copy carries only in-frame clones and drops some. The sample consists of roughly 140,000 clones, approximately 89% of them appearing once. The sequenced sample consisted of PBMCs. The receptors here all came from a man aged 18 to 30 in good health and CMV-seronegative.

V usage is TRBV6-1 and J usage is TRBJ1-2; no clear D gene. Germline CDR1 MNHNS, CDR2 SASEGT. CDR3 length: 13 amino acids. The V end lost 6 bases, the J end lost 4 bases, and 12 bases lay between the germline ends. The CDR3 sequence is CASRVSPSYGYTF. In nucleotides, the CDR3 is TGTGCCAGCAGGGTCTCCCCTAGCTATGGCTACACCTTC.

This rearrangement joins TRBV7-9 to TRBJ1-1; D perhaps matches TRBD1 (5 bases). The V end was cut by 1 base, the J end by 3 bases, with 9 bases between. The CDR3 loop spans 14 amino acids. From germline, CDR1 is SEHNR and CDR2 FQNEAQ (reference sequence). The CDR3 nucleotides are TGTGCCAGCAGCTTAGAACAGGTCCACACTGAAGCTTTCTTT. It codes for CASSLEQVHTEAFF.